These 17 T cell receptor beta chains were all obtained from the same sample, sequenced in a study of blood T cell repertoires in COVID-19. The repertoire was sequenced with immunoSEQ multiplex PCR; TCRdb's copy has only in-frame clones and lacks some. The table lists about 490,000 clones, 80% to 90% of them singletons. The sequenced sample consisted of peripheral blood. The origin of the receptors is a human donor in a cohort sampled during active COVID-19.

This clone was observed a handful of times. This chain joins TRBV15 and TRBJ1-6, with D hard to call. CDR3 size: 17 residues. Germline loops: CDR1 LNHNV, CDR2 YYDKDF (reference sequence). V shed 0 bases and J shed 0 bases, with 9 bases lying between them. The CDR3 bases are TGTGCCACCAGCAGAGATTTCGGGAGCTCCTATAATTCACCCCTCCACTTT. This gives the protein CATSRDFGSSYNSPLHF.

The CDR3 sequence is CSVAGGRFYNEQFF. CDR3 coding DNA: TGCAGCGTTGCGGGCGGGAGGTTCTACAATGAGCAGTTCTTC. The rearrangement links TRBV29-1 to TRBJ2-1; 8 bases line up with TRBD2. Germline trimming cut 4 bases from V and 3 bases from J; bases unmatched to any gene: 5. CDR1 is SQVTM, CDR2 ANQGSEA, per germline. The CDR3 loop spans 14 amino acids.

The chain joins TRBV24-1 to TRBJ2-3, with 8 bases aligning to TRBD1. V lost 4 bases, J lost 2 bases, and 7 bases stayed unmatched. The CDR3 has 16 residues. The germline gives CDR1 KGHDR, CDR2 SFDVKD. The CDR3 here is CATSDPDRGFTDTQYF. In DNA, the CDR3 is TGTGCCACCAGTGACCCAGACAGGGGCTTCACAGATACGCAGTATTTT.

This chain joins TRBV7-8 and TRBJ2-1; 13 positions agree with TRBD2. CDR3 size: 18 residues. Per the germline V gene, CDR1 is SGHVS and CDR2 is FQNEAQ. V dropped 5 bases and J dropped 2; count of bases not matched to a gene: 9. The chain's CDR3 is CASSRGLAGAGAYNEQFF. Written as DNA, the CDR3 is TGTGCCAGCAGCCGAGGACTAGCGGGAGCAGGGGCCTACAATGAGCAGTTCTTC.

This clone is a singleton in its sample. V usage is TRBV11-3 and J usage is TRBJ2-2; TRBD1 aligns across 9 bases. CDR1 is SGHNT, CDR2 YENEEA, per germline. V was clipped by 4 bases and J by 4 bases; unmatched bases: 4. The CDR3 is 15 amino acids. CDR3 coding DNA: TGTGCCAGCAGCTCGGACAGGGGAGGCACCGGGGAGCTGTTTTTT. It codes for CASSSDRGGTGELFF.

This rearrangement joins TRBV5-1 to TRBJ2-7; 7 bases are a match to TRBD2. Trimming cost V 0 bases and J 6 bases; bases outside gene matches: 12. The CDR3 contains 16 residues. Germline CDR1 SGHRS, CDR2 YFSETQ. DNA of the CDR3: TGCGCCAGCAGCTTGGGTGCTCTGACTAGCCATGGCGAGCAGTACTTC. It translates to CASSLGALTSHGEQYF.

The rearrangement uses TRBV3-1 (or the pseudogene TRBV3-2) and TRBJ2-2; D perhaps matches TRBD2 (5 bases). Trimming shortened V by 7 bases and J by 5 bases, and 11 bases separated the two germline ends. The V gene's germline CDR1 is LGHDT and CDR2 YNNKEL (reference sequence). The CDR3 length is 13 residues. The DNA for the CDR3 is TGTGCCAGCAAGGGAGAAAGAACCGGGGAGCTGTTTTTT. This encodes CASKGERTGELFF.

The chain joins TRBV5-1 to TRBJ2-1; 10 nucleotides agree with TRBD1. The CDR3 contains 15 residues. Germline CDR1 is SGHRS and CDR2 is YFSETQ. With 3 bases clipped from V and 7 bases from J, the junction kept 7 bases outside the gene matches. CDR3 sequence: CASSWHGTGVNEQFF. CDR3 bases: TGCGCCAGCAGCTGGCACGGGACAGGGGTAAATGAGCAGTTCTTC.

CDR3 sequence: CASSFRGSSYNEQFF. In DNA form, the CDR3 reads TGTGCCAGCAGCTTTCGGGGGAGCTCCTACAATGAGCAGTTCTTC. The chain carries TRBV5-8 and TRBJ2-1; possibly TRBD2 for D (6 bases). Trimming removed 2 bases at V and 0 bases at J, with 9 bases between. CDR3 length: 15 residues. Germline V CDR1 and CDR2: SGHTS, YDEGEE.

V gene TRBV20-1 combines with J gene TRBJ2-5; a possible D gene is TRBD1 (5 bases). V lost 3 bases, J lost 5 bases, and 13 bases lay in between. The CDR3 runs 13 residues. Germline V lookup: CDR1 DFQATT, CDR2 SNEGSKA (reference sequence). The CDR3 spells CSASLQQGETQYF. The CDR3, as DNA: TGCAGTGCTAGTCTACAGCAGGGCGAGACCCAGTACTTC.

This chain uses TRBV7-9 with TRBJ1-2, with 9 bases lining up with TRBD1. V trimming: 3 bases; J trimming: 4 bases; junction bases outside the gene matches: 9. Germline loops: CDR1 SEHNR, CDR2 FQNEAQ (reference sequence). The CDR3 runs 16 residues. The CDR3 DNA reads TGTGCCAGCAGCTTTTACCGGGACAGGGTGGCCTATGGCTACACCTTC. It specifies CASSFYRDRVAYGYTF.

V and J are TRBV30 and TRBJ1-5; D remains ambiguous. The CDR3 sequence is 16 residues long. CDR1 is GTSNPN, CDR2 SVGIG, per germline (reference sequence). Trimming took off 4 bases at V and 1 base at J, with 17 bases between the two ends. As DNA, the CDR3 is TGTGCCTGGAAGGATAGCGAATTTGGGAGCAATCAGCCCCAGCATTTT. Encoded protein: CAWKDSEFGSNQPQHF.

CDR3 DNA sequence: TGTGCCAGTAGTGGTCGGGAGGAACTCAATGAGCAGTTCTTC. Protein: CASSGREELNEQFF. The chain combines TRBV19 with TRBJ2-1; 7 bases map to TRBD2. This CDR3 contains 14 residues. The germline CDR1 and CDR2 sequences are LNHDA and SQIVND (reference sequence). The V and J ends lost 5 bases and 6 bases, in that order; junction bases with no gene match: 7.

The V call is TRBV3-1 (or the pseudogene TRBV3-2), the J call TRBJ1-5; possibly TRBD1 for D (5 bases). The CDR3 loop spans 14 amino acids. CDR1 and CDR2 from the germline V gene are LGHDT and YNNKEL (reference sequence). Trimming took off 5 bases at V and 8 bases at J, with 16 bases between the two ends. CDR3 nucleotide sequence: TGTGCCAGCAGCTCAGTGGGGCTCTCGGAGCCCCAGCATTTT. Protein: CASSSVGLSEPQHF.

A remark on this clone: Distinct nucleotide sequences in the sample also encode this CDR3. V and J are TRBV4-2 and TRBJ1-4, with 7 bases matching TRBD1. This CDR3 comprises 14 residues. Germline CDR1 and CDR2: LGHNA and YNFKEQ. The ends lost 4 bases at V and 4 bases at J; junction bases unmatched: 3. The CDR3 region has the DNA TGTGCCAGCAGCCCGGACAGGAGTAATGAAAAACTGTTTTTT. Encoded protein: CASSPDRSNEKLFF.

The gene calls are TRBV11-2 and TRBJ2-7; 7 positions match TRBD2. The J segment lost 2 bases and the V segment lost 5 bases, leaving 15 bases of the junction unmatched. CDR1 SGHAT and CDR2 FQNNGV come from the germline V gene. This CDR3 has 17 residues. CDR3 in amino acids: CASSKNFVAGDTYEQYF. The CDR3 DNA follows: TGTGCCAGCAGCAAGAACTTCGTAGCGGGCGACACCTACGAGCAGTACTTC.

The chain links TRBV10-3 to TRBJ2-5; 7 positions agree with TRBD1. Germline V gene lookup returns CDR1 ENHRY and CDR2 SYGVKD. CDR3 size: 13 residues. The ends lost 6 bases at V and 2 bases at J; junction bases unmatched: 3. The CDR3 loop is CAIRRGQQETQYF. CDR3 nucleotides: TGTGCCATCAGACGGGGACAGCAAGAGACCCAGTACTTC.